The source of this T cell receptor beta chain is a study of vaccination effects on CD4 cells after COVID-19. The table lists this clone with a few counts. Antigen unknown. Sequencing in the ViraFEST assay came after antigen-specific CD4+ T cells had been expanded with viral peptide pools, which were used to stimulate PBMC. CD4+ T cells were isolated after about eleven days of culture. Nucleocapsid antibodies were negative in the vaccine recipients, who had never had SARS-CoV-2 infection. The assay was immunoSEQ multiplex PCR, and TCRdb's table has in-frame clones only and misses some. The sample lists around 23,000 clones; 65% to 80% were seen once. Trimming removed 0 bases at V and 6 bases at J, with 13 bases between. The CDR3 has 15 amino acids. Germline-derived CDR1 and CDR2 are SGHRS and YFSETQ.

The clonotype was recovered from a human donor who received a COVID-19 vaccine. V is TRBV5-1 and J is TRBJ1-3; a possible D gene is TRBD1 (5 bases). Material: CD4+ T cells from PBMCs cultured with HCoV-NL63 spike peptides, obtained before COVID-19 vaccination. This CDR3 is CASSLAPGSANTIYF. CDR3 nucleotides: TGCGCCAGCAGCTTGGCGCCAGGGAGCGCAAACACCATATATTTT.